The clone carrying this T cell receptor (beta chain) came up once. The antigen is undetermined. This entry belongs to a study of T cell responses to AZD1222 COVID-19 vaccine. Findings of the study overall: Per reports, nearly half of all spike-specific TCRs target regions that are unmutated in variants. Clonal diversity was possibly underestimated, and the donors were mostly white British, with more females.

The data were produced by immunoSEQ multiplex PCR, yet TCRdb's version contains in-frame clones alone and is incomplete. The sample includes 120,000 to 150,000 clones, approximately 90% of them seen just once. CDR3 length equals 11 residues. V lost 6 bases, J lost 5 bases, and 7 bases lay in between. The sample in question was peripheral blood, obtained 28 days after the second AZD1222 dose. The TCR was taken from an adult who received the AZD1222 COVID-19 vaccine. The V and J genes are TRBV12-3 or TRBV12-4 and TRBJ1-1; D possibly corresponds to TRBD1 (6 bases). CDR3 in amino acids: CASSRGTEAFF. CDR3 in DNA: TGTGCCAGCAGCAGGGGAACTGAAGCTTTCTTT.